The T cell receptor (beta chain) described here comes from a study of blood T cell repertoires in COVID-19. In the study overall: COVID-19 samples from acute and convalescent phases originated in the United States, Italy and Spain. Sources were T cells, B-cell-depleted T cells, or PBMCs; the material itself was cDNA or gDNA.

The V gene lost 7 bases and the J gene lost 0 bases, with 10 bases spanning the gap. This CDR3 spans 13 amino acids. Patients of the Seattle cohort, enrolled during active infection, were followed longitudinally. This table comes from immunoSEQ multiplex PCR, and its TCRdb copy is limited to in-frame clones, with some not included. Found here are 300,000 to 350,000 clones, approximately 92% of them singletons; the top ten hold roughly 7%. Specimen: peripheral blood. The chain links TRBV12-3 or TRBV12-4 to TRBJ2-7; a possible D gene is TRBD2 (5 bases). This clonotype originated in a woman in her twenties or thirties with COVID-19, enrolled during active disease. Written as DNA, the CDR3 is TGTGCCAGCACTCGAGGGAGCTCCTACGAGCAGTACTTC. Encoded protein: CASTRGSSYEQYF.